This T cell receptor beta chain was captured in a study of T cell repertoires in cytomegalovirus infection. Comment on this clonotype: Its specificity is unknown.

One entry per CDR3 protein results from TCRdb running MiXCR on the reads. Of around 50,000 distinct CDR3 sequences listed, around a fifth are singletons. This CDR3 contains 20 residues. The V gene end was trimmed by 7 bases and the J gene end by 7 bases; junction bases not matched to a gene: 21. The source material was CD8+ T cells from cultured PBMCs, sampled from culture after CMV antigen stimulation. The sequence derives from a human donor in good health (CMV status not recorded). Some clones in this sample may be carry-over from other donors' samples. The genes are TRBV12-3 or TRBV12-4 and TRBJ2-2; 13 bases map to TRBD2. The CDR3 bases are TGTGCCAGCAATCGACAGACGGGACTAGCGGGACCCCGGACGGGCGGGGAGCTGTTTTTT. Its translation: CASNRQTGLAGPRTGGELFF.